The 17 T cell receptor beta chains given below trace back to one sample, sequenced in a study of T-cell reconstitution after alpha-beta-depleted transplantation in children. Preparation of the TCRbeta library involved a method that used unique molecular identifiers. Via MiXCR, TCRdb re-called the PCR reads, giving one row per CDR3 protein. This sample yields approximately 130,000 distinct CDR3 sequences, of which 9.7% are seen a single time; approximately 25% belongs to the top ten. Sequencing used PBMCs, mostly from graft donor cells, obtained 180 days after TCRalphabeta/CD19-depleted stem cell transplant. The receptors were gathered from a girl under three years old who had a stem cell transplant for combined immunodeficiency, so the T cells may come from the graft donor.

The rearrangement links TRBV7-2 to TRBJ2-1; 10 bases are shared with TRBD1. Germline values: CDR1 SGHTA, CDR2 FQGNSA. V was clipped by 5 bases and J by 2 bases; unmatched bases: 9. The length of the CDR3 is 17 residues. The CDR3, as DNA: TGTGCCAGCAGCCTATGGGACAGGGGAGCTGCCTACAATGAGCAGTTCTTC. Translating it yields CASSLWDRGAAYNEQFF. The entire variable domain, with the rest obtained from reference TRBV7-2 and TRBJ2-1, is as follows: GAGVSQSPSNKVTEKGKDVELRCDPISGHTALYWYRQSLGQGLEFLIYFQGNSAPDKSGLPSDRFSAERTGGSVSTLTIQRTQQEDSAVYLCASSLWDRGAAYNEQFFGPGTRLTVL.

In its sample, this clonotype was seen many times. The CDR3 DNA reads as TGTGCCAGCAGCCTACACACAGATACGCAGTATTTT. Its translation is CASSLHTDTQYF. The chain links TRBV7-9 to TRBJ2-3; D is unclear. Per the germline V gene, CDR1 is SEHNR and CDR2 is FQNEAQ (reference sequence). Trimming pared 5 bases from V and 2 bases from J, leaving 5 bases between. The CDR3 sequence is 12 residues long.

This clonotype was seen a few times. The rearrangement links TRBV5-4 to TRBJ2-3; the match to TRBD1 covers 11 bases. The CDR3 has 17 amino acids. V shed 1 base and J 4 bases; nucleotides not matched to a gene: 8. Germline values: CDR1 SGHNT, CDR2 YYREEE (reference sequence). The CDR3 is CASSLPGQGAPPDTQYF. For the CDR3, the DNA is TGTGCCAGCAGCTTGCCCGGACAGGGGGCTCCCCCAGATACGCAGTATTTT.

This clonotype showed up just a few times. V gene TRBV6-2 or TRBV6-3 combines with J gene TRBJ1-1; D uncertain. V was trimmed by 5 bases and J by 5 bases, leaving 6 bases between them. In germline, CDR1 is MNHEY, CDR2 SVGEGT. The CDR3 totals 11 residues. The CDR3 loop is CASSRQTEAFF. The DNA for the CDR3 is TGTGCCAGCAGTAGGCAGACTGAAGCTTTCTTT.

A few counts support this clonotype. The chain links TRBV7-8 to TRBJ2-3; perhaps TRBD2 as D (5 bases). V lost 6 bases and J 2 bases, leaving 9 bases between the germline ends. CDR3 size: 13 residues. The germline gives CDR1 SGHVS, CDR2 FQNEAQ. CDR3 sequence (DNA): TGTGCCAGCAGTTCGGACTTCACAGATACGCAGTATTTT. Translating it yields CASSSDFTDTQYF.

This clonotype appeared a few times. The chain uses TRBV11-2 and TRBJ2-1, with 14 nucleotides matching TRBD2. V was pared by 2 bases and J by 6 bases, with 9 bases of the junction left unmatched. The length of the CDR3 is 18 residues. Germline lookup yields CDR1 SGHAT and CDR2 FQNNGV. This chain's CDR3 is CASSLNLGLAGAPNEQFF. The CDR3 DNA sequence: TGTGCCAGCAGCTTAAACCTGGGACTAGCGGGGGCGCCCAATGAGCAGTTCTTC.

The rearrangement joins TRBV12-3 or TRBV12-4 to TRBJ1-2; TRBD1 might be the D (5 bases). This CDR3 is 13 amino acids long. V lost 3 bases and J lost 4, with 9 bases in between. This CDR3 is CASSLVDSYGYTF. In DNA form, the CDR3 reads TGTGCCAGCAGTTTGGTTGACAGCTATGGCTACACCTTC.

The table lists this clonotype with a few counts. The DNA is left out, because the CDR3 cannot be placed on it with certainty; the CDR3 is given as TCRdb lists it. This chain links TRBV21-1 with TRBJ1-5; whether TRBD1, the table's D call, matches the DNA was not checked. TRBV21-1 is given as a pseudogene. The CDR3 length equals 16 residues, ends included. CDR3: CASSKVGRGISQPQHF.

This clonotype was seen a handful of times. This chain uses TRBV20-1 with TRBJ2-1; D might be TRBD2 (7 bases). Germline V gene lookup returns CDR1 DFQATT and CDR2 SNEGSKA (reference sequence). The V end lost 6 bases, the J end lost 0 bases, and 15 bases lay between the germline ends. The CDR3 sequence is 15 residues long. The CDR3 region is CSAPLGGGSYNEQFF. The CDR3 DNA sequence: TGCAGTGCCCCCTTAGGGGGGGGCTCCTACAATGAGCAGTTCTTC.

This clonotype appeared a few times. The chain recombines TRBV18 with TRBJ1-2; D call uncertain. Trimming left V 4 bases short and J 4 bases short, with 10 bases between. Germline V gene data show CDR1 as KGHSH and CDR2 as LQKENI. The CDR3 covers 13 residues. The CDR3 spells CASSQLPGYGYTF. The CDR3 DNA reads TGTGCCAGCTCACAACTCCCCGGCTATGGCTACACCTTC.

The chain carries TRBV24-1 and TRBJ2-1; D not certain. The V and J ends lost 0 bases and 1 base respectively, with 9 bases between them. This CDR3 comprises 16 residues. The germline V gene has CDR1 KGHDR and CDR2 SFDVKD. CDR3 sequence reads: CATSDLQADSYNEQFF. CDR3 DNA: TGTGCCACCAGTGATTTGCAGGCCGATTCCTACAATGAGCAGTTCTTC.

This clonotype was found a few times. The chain joins TRBV4-2 to TRBJ1-5; D uncertain. V was trimmed by 0 bases and J by 0 bases, leaving 6 bases between them. The CDR3 sequence is 15 residues long. Germline V gene lookup returns CDR1 LGHNA and CDR2 YNFKEQ. This CDR3 reads CASSQDGYSNQPQHF. For the CDR3, the DNA is TGTGCCAGCAGCCAAGACGGATATAGCAATCAGCCCCAGCATTTT.

This clonotype has a handful of counts. The chain has TRBV20-1 and TRBJ2-1; no clear D. The CDR3 runs 12 residues. Germline V lookup: CDR1 DFQATT, CDR2 SNEGSKA (reference sequence). The ends were cut back, 3 bases at V and 3 bases at J, with 6 bases in the middle. The CDR3 region is CSASLVYNEQFF. The CDR3 DNA reads TGCAGTGCTAGCCTAGTCTACAATGAGCAGTTCTTC.

This clonotype appeared a few times. The chain employs TRBV7-2 and TRBJ2-7, with 9 bases that match TRBD2. Trimming removed 6 bases from V and 0 bases from J; junction bases left unmatched: 9. Germline CDR1 is SGHTA and CDR2 is FQGNSA. CDR3 length: 16 residues. CDR3 nucleotide sequence: TGTGCCAGCAGTATTAACCTAGCGGGGTTCTCCTACGAGCAGTACTTC. Translation: CASSINLAGFSYEQYF.

J is TRBJ2-1 and V is TRBV12-3 or TRBV12-4; D is ambiguous. This CDR3 contains 11 residues. Trimming left V 6 bases short and J 3 bases short, with 3 bases between. DNA for the CDR3: TGTGCCAGCAGCAACTACAATGAGCAGTTCTTC. It encodes CASSNYNEQFF.

The chain employs TRBV20-1 and TRBJ2-1; 8 bases align to TRBD2. This CDR3 comprises 16 residues. In germline, CDR1 is DFQATT, CDR2 SNEGSKA (reference sequence). V lost 1 base to trimming and J lost 5 bases; unmatched junction nucleotides: 10. The CDR3 region has the DNA TGCAGTGCTAGAGGCCGGGCGGGAGGACGTCACAATGAGCAGTTCTTC. It translates to CSARGRAGGRHNEQFF.

The chain joins TRBV3-1 to TRBJ2-7; 7 bases map to TRBD2. The CDR3 loop spans 17 amino acids. Trimming cost V 0 bases and J 5 bases; bases outside gene matches: 13. Germline V CDR1 and CDR2: LGHDT, YNNKEL (reference sequence). The CDR3 here is CASSQDLSRLARHEQYF. In nucleotides, the CDR3 is TGTGCCAGCAGCCAAGATCTGTCCCGACTAGCTCGCCACGAGCAGTACTTC.